Shown below are 19 T cell receptor beta chains from a single sample sequenced in a study of vaccination and CD4 T cells after COVID-19. Sequencing of cultured CD4+ T cell DNA used the Oncomine TCR Beta short-read assay. TCRdb fed the PCR reads into MiXCR, producing one record per CDR3 protein. The sample holds 20,000 to 30,000 distinct CDR3 sequences, 50% to 75% seen once. Treatment described: roughly nine-day PBMC culture with coronavirus spike peptide pools or control peptides (ViraFEST assay). Which antigens these TCRs recognize remains unknown. The sequenced material came from CD4+ T cells from blood, cultured in vitro. The source is a human donor who had recovered from COVID-19.

This chain joins TRBV24-1 and TRBJ2-7; 8 positions agree with TRBD1. Per germline, CDR1 KGHDR and CDR2 SFDVKD. The ends lost 6 bases at V and 6 bases at J; junction bases unmatched: 15. The CDR3 totals 16 residues. Here the CDR3 reads CATSSSSGQASAEQYF. The CDR3, as DNA: TGTGCCACCAGTTCCTCCTCGGGACAGGCCTCCGCCGAGCAGTACTTC.

This clonotype appeared a few times. The chain has TRBV20-1 and TRBJ2-7, with TRBD2 identical over 10 bases. The length of the CDR3 is 15 residues. Germline loops: CDR1 DFQATT, CDR2 SNEGSKA (reference sequence). The ends lost 6 bases at V and 4 bases at J; junction bases unmatched: 12. CDR3 nucleotide sequence: TGCAGTGCACCGACGATAGCGGGAGGAAGTTACGAGCAGTACTTC. This codes for CSAPTIAGGSYEQYF.

The chain joins TRBV12-3 or TRBV12-4 to TRBJ1-1; the match to TRBD1 covers 9 bases. V dropped 1 base and J dropped 4; count of bases not matched to a gene: 13. The CDR3 totals 18 residues. In nucleotides, the CDR3 is TGTGCCAGCAGTTTAGTACGTAGGTGGGGACAGGGAACCACTGAAGCTTTCTTT. Translating it yields CASSLVRRWGQGTTEAFF.

The chain recombines TRBV25-1 with TRBJ1-2; 12 nucleotides align to TRBD1. Trimming at V came to 7 bases and at J to 8 bases, leaving 8 bases not matched to a gene. CDR3 length equals 14 residues. Per the germline V gene, CDR1 is MGHDK and CDR2 is SYGVNS. The CDR3 loop is CASNPGQGARGYTF. The CDR3 DNA sequence: TGTGCCAGCAACCCGGGACAGGGGGCAAGGGGCTACACCTTC.

The chain links TRBV2 to TRBJ1-5; 8 bases map to TRBD1. Germline CDR1 SNHLY, CDR2 FYNNEI. The CDR3 spans 14 residues. J gave up 5 bases and V 7 bases, and 7 bases lay outside the gene matches. As DNA, the CDR3 is TGTGCCAGCAAGGACAGGGCGGTTCATCAGCCCCAGCATTTT. Its translation is CASKDRAVHQPQHF.

V and J are TRBV24-1 and TRBJ1-2, with D possibly matching TRBD1 (6 bases). V was shortened by 2 bases and J by 4 bases, with 10 bases between the two germline ends. CDR3 size: 14 residues. CDR1 is KGHDR, CDR2 SFDVKD, per germline. The CDR3: CATSDSRTVYGYTF. CDR3 in DNA: TGTGCCACCAGTGATTCAAGGACAGTCTATGGCTACACCTTC.

The genes are TRBV18 and TRBJ2-2; TRBD2 might be the D (6 bases). Germline loops: CDR1 KGHSH, CDR2 LQKENI. The CDR3 length is 17 residues. Trimming removed 6 bases from V and 0 bases from J, with 17 bases in between. DNA for the CDR3: TGTGCCAGCTCCCAACAACTCGGGACTCCGAACACCGGGGAGCTGTTTTTT. Translated: CASSQQLGTPNTGELFF.

The chain joins TRBV19 to TRBJ1-5; 8 bases map to TRBD1. The CDR3 consists of 15 residues. The germline V gene has CDR1 LNHDA and CDR2 SQIVND (reference sequence). The V and J ends lost 4 bases and 7 bases, in that order; junction bases with no gene match: 9. The CDR3 sequence is CASSRGDRGAQPQHF. For the CDR3, the DNA is TGTGCCAGTAGTAGAGGAGACAGGGGCGCCCAGCCCCAGCATTTT.

This chain uses TRBV7-2 with TRBJ2-7; the D is unclear. The CDR3 runs 17 residues. V was clipped by 0 bases and J by 2 bases, with 17 bases between them. Germline CDR1 and CDR2: SGHTA and FQGNSA. The CDR3 region is CASSLALASILTYEQYF. CDR3 nucleotides: TGTGCCAGCAGCTTAGCGCTTGCTTCCATCCTTACCTACGAGCAGTACTTC. The variable domain in full, completed from reference TRBV7-2 and TRBJ2-7, reads GAGVSQSPSNKVTEKGKDVELRCDPISGHTALYWYRQSLGQGLEFLIYFQGNSAPDKSGLPSDRFSAERTGGSVSTLTIQRTQQEDSAVYLCASSLALASILTYEQYFGPGTRLTVT.

The chain has TRBV7-2 and TRBJ1-1; D gene ambiguous. Trimming stripped 4 bases from V and 4 bases from J, with 10 bases between. This CDR3 has 13 amino acids. Per the germline V gene, CDR1 is SGHTA and CDR2 is FQGNSA. The DNA for the CDR3 is TGTGCCAGCAGCTCCCTGGCCGGCACTGAAGCTTTCTTT. This gives the protein CASSSLAGTEAFF.

The V and J genes are TRBV19 and TRBJ1-5; D not certain. The CDR3 covers 14 residues. The germline gives CDR1 LNHDA, CDR2 SQIVND (reference sequence). Trimming cost V 4 bases and J 2 bases, with 9 bases left between them. The CDR3 DNA reads as TGTGCCAGTAGTACCCAGAACGGCAATCAGCCCCAGCATTTT. Its translation is CASSTQNGNQPQHF.

The genes are TRBV20-1 and TRBJ1-1, with 7 bases aligning to TRBD1. This CDR3 has 12 residues. After removal of 6 bases from V and 6 bases from J, the junction contained 7 bases not matched to a gene. Germline values: CDR1 DFQATT, CDR2 SNEGSKA (reference sequence). This CDR3 reads CSAVDRVPEAFF. DNA for the CDR3: TGCAGTGCAGTCGACAGGGTTCCTGAAGCTTTCTTT.

The chain couples TRBV15 to TRBJ1-5, with 8 bases matching TRBD1. The CDR3 covers 18 residues. Trimming at V came to 9 bases and at J to 3 bases, leaving 19 bases not matched to a gene. CDR1 is LNHNV, CDR2 YYDKDF, per germline (reference sequence). This CDR3 is CATSETGGDRGFNQPQHF. The CDR3, as DNA: TGTGCCACATCGGAGACAGGAGGCGACAGGGGTTTCAATCAGCCCCAGCATTTT. The entire variable domain, with the rest obtained from reference TRBV15 and TRBJ1-5, is as follows: DAMVIQNPRYQVTQFGKPVTLSCSQTLNHNVMYWYQQKSSQAPKLLFHYYDKDFNNEADTPDNFQSRRPNTSFCFLDIRSPGLGDTAMYLCATSETGGDRGFNQPQHFGDGTRLSIL.

The gene calls are TRBV6-5 and TRBJ2-7, with TRBD2 matching 7 bases. The germline V gene encodes CDR1 MNHEY and CDR2 SVGAGI. V lost 3 bases to trimming and J lost 2 bases; unmatched junction nucleotides: 13. The CDR3 totals 17 residues. The CDR3 DNA reads TGTGCCAGCAGTTATTCGAAATGGAGGACTAGGACCTACGAGCAGTACTTC. Protein sequence: CASSYSKWRTRTYEQYF.

This chain joins TRBV7-2 and TRBJ2-3, with D possibly matching TRBD2 (7 bases). Trimming shortened V by 4 bases and J by 2 bases, and 16 bases separated the two germline ends. Germline V lookup: CDR1 SGHTA, CDR2 FQGNSA. The CDR3 extends over 16 amino acids. CDR3 protein: CASSSRRGGHTDTQYF. As DNA, the CDR3 is TGTGCCAGCAGCTCCCGAAGGGGGGGGCACACAGATACGCAGTATTTT.

The chain employs TRBV20-1 and TRBJ2-7; D is uncertain. Looked up from germline, CDR1 is DFQATT and CDR2 is SNEGSKA (reference sequence). The length of the CDR3 is 13 residues. Deletions cut 2 bases from V and 5 bases from J, with 13 bases between. The CDR3 loop is CSARKVKGNEQYF. CDR3 DNA sequence: TGCAGTGCTAGAAAAGTCAAAGGCAACGAGCAGTACTTC.

The chain carries TRBV3-1 and TRBJ2-5; the match to TRBD2 covers 7 bases. Germline assignment: CDR1 LGHDT and CDR2 YNNKEL (reference sequence). V dropped 10 bases and J dropped 8; count of bases not matched to a gene: 25. This CDR3 comprises 17 residues. DNA for the CDR3: TGTGCCACCACAACCCACGGGGGGTCCAGGCCACGGGAAACCCAGTACTTC. This translates into CATTTHGGSRPRETQYF.

The V gene is TRBV20-1, the J gene TRBJ1-5; unclear D gene. Germline V gene lookup returns CDR1 DFQATT and CDR2 SNEGSKA (reference sequence). The CDR3 is 13 amino acids. Trimming pared 6 bases from V and 1 base from J, leaving 10 bases between. The CDR3 reads CSARWTSNQPQHF. The CDR3 DNA follows: TGCAGTGCCCGATGGACCAGCAATCAGCCCCAGCATTTT.

The chain has TRBV7-2 and TRBJ2-5; maybe TRBD2 (5 bases). This CDR3 has 14 residues. Looked up from germline, CDR1 is SGHTA and CDR2 is FQGNSA. Between the trimmed V and J ends, which lost 4 bases and 5 bases, there was a span of 14 bases. CDR3 region: CASSSVSGGETQYF. The CDR3 DNA sequence: TGTGCCAGCAGCTCCGTTAGTGGCGGGGAGACCCAGTACTTC.